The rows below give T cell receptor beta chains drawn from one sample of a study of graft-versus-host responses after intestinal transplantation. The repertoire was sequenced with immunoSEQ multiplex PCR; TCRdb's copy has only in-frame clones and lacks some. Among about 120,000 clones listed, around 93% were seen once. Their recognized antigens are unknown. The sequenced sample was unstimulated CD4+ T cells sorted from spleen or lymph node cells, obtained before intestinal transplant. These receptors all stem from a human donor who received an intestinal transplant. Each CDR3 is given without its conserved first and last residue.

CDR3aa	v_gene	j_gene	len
ASSLFPAGTSGELAKNIQY	TRBV27	TRBJ2-4	19
ASSRSGAPYEQY	TRBV28	TRBJ2-7	12
ASSGWRAQTGNTIY	TRBV10-2	TRBJ1-3	14
ASSLGRGSYEQY	TRBV7-2	TRBJ2-7	12
ASRTTGYSNQPQH	TRBV19	TRBJ1-5	13
ASSLVVGGIVGNEQF	TRBV7-6	TRBJ2-1	15
SVRTRVEQY	TRBV29-1	TRBJ2-7	9
ASSRDAGQGTEKLF	TRBV7-9	TRBJ1-4	14
ASSGRGGNGYT	TRBV10-1	TRBJ1-2	11
SVEDLGGRSSGTDTQY	TRBV29-1	TRBJ2-3	16
ASSQGTSSTGELF	TRBV4-2	TRBJ2-2	13
ASSEVGTDTQY	TRBV6-1	TRBJ2-3	11
ASSPWGLSNYGYT	TRBV7-9	TRBJ1-2	13
ASSLAGLNTGELF	TRBV25-1	TRBJ2-2	13
ASSSGTGALSGNTIY	TRBV5-1	TRBJ1-3	15
ASNGATNEKLF	TRBV28	TRBJ1-4	11
AWSHGGNQPQH	TRBV30	TRBJ1-5	11
ASSSSGPYGYT	TRBV7-2	TRBJ1-2	11
ASSSYGRGEGTEAF	TRBV9	TRBJ1-1	14
ASSLALAGGLETQY	TRBV7-9	TRBJ2-5	14
ASSLAGGHYSNQPQH	TRBV5-1	TRBJ1-5	15
ASSYSTGGYT	TRBV6-6	TRBJ1-2	10
SALTGNTIY	TRBV20-1	TRBJ1-3	9